The clone carrying this T cell receptor beta chain was recorded at least ten times. Germline V gene lookup returns CDR1 LNHNV and CDR2 YYDKDF (reference sequence). This CDR3 contains 14 residues. Trimming pared 6 bases from V and 8 bases from J, leaving 14 bases between. This record comes from a study of blood T cells in healthy people across ages. PCR was performed a second time for about 7 to 11 cycles using a sample-barcoded 5' primer and a J-beta primer mix. Via MiXCR, TCRdb re-called the 5' RACE reads, giving one row per CDR3 protein. The sample contains 650,000 to 700,000 distinct CDR3 sequences, 40% to 65% of which appear only once. Every participating donor contributed approximately 9.5 milliliters of peripheral blood through a draw.

The origin of this receptor is an elderly woman in good health. J is TRBJ1-6 and V is TRBV15; tentatively, D is TRBD1 (5 bases). Sequenced input: blood. The CDR3 DNA is TGTGCCACCAGTAATTTGAGGGGTTATTCACCCCTCCACTTT. It translates to CATSNLRGYSPLHF. Supplemented by reference TRBV15 and TRBJ1-6, the full variable domain reads DAMVIQNPRYQVTQFGKPVTLSCSQTLNHNVMYWYQQKSSQAPKLLFHYYDKDFNNEADTPDNFQSRRPNTSFCFLDIRSPGLGDTAMYLCATSNLRGYSPLHFGNGTRLTVT.